This TCR beta chain was documented in a study of cytomegalovirus exposure and HLA in healthy donors. Study in general: One earlier analysis, a look at roughly 170 million T cells, found some 100 million unique TCR beta sequences.

Concerning this clone: What it binds is not known.

General observations from the study: CMV antigen specificity was confirmed in vitro for three CMV-associated chains.

The germline V gene has CDR1 MGHRA and CDR2 YSYEKL. V lost 0 bases, J lost 2 bases, and 10 bases stayed unmatched. The CDR3 spans 18 residues. The PCR made use of 60 Vbeta and 13 Jbeta primers. Sequencing used immunoSEQ multiplex PCR; TCRdb keeps in-frame clones, though not all of them. The sample records roughly 180,000 clones, 70% to 80% being singletons. This receptor was identified in a man aged 18 to 29 in good health and CMV-seronegative. The chain couples TRBV4-1 to TRBJ2-5, with 9 bases lining up with TRBD2. The sequenced material came from PBMCs. CDR3 nucleotide sequence: TGCGCCAGCAGCCAAGATCAGATTTTAGCGGGGGAACAAGAGACCCAGTACTTC. Translated: CASSQDQILAGEQETQYF.